This T cell receptor beta chain stems from a study of T cells in Graves' hyperthyroidism and ophthalmopathy. There are 12 residues in the CDR3. V lost 8 bases and J lost 0, with 8 bases in between. Amplification targeted TCR beta CDR3 regions from RNA transcripts. HTBI primers were employed in a first-round RT-PCR of the TCR CDR3. Using its own MiXCR run on the multiplex PCR reads, TCRdb lists one record per CDR3 protein. In the table there are under 450,000 distinct CDR3 sequences, around a sixth of which are singletons. The rearrangement uses TRBV12-3 or TRBV12-4 and TRBJ2-7; D remains ambiguous. This receptor was identified in a woman between 18 and 29 years old with Graves' hyperthyroidism. Input material: blood. The CDR3 sequence: CASAESSYEQYF. In DNA, the CDR3 is TGTGCCAGCGCGGAGAGCTCCTACGAGCAGTACTTC.